This TCR beta chain was documented in a study of T cell repertoires in cytomegalovirus infection. Findings and caveats of the study: Dominant in the ex vivo response were TCR beta clonotypes restricted by HLA-C and specific for CMV. Totalled public TCR beta family frequency picked out people who carried CMV plus the relevant HLA.

TCRdb processed the reads anew with MiXCR; each CDR3 protein has one entry. The sample shows about 890,000 distinct CDR3 sequences, around 32% of them seen only once. Regarding this clonotype: The antigen remains unidentified.

V gave up 10 bases and J gave up 0 bases, with 9 bases separating them. The V gene's germline CDR1 is LNHDA and CDR2 SQIVND (reference sequence). The CDR3 totals 13 residues. The chain has TRBV19 and TRBJ2-2, with D uncertain. The sequence was collected from a human donor in good health (CMV status not recorded). Some clones in this sample may be carry-over from other donors' samples. This specimen was cultured CD8+ T cells from PBMCs, taken from culture after CMV antigen stimulation. The CDR3 protein is CATRQANTGELFF. CDR3 nucleotides: TGTGCCACTAGGCAGGCGAACACCGGGGAGCTGTTTTTT.